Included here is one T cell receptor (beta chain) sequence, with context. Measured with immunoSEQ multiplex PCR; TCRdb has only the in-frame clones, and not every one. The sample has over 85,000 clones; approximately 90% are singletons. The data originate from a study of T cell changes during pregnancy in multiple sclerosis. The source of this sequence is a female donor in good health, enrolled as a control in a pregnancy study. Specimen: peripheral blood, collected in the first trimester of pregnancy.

The CDR3 region has the DNA TGTGCCAGCAGCATTTTTGACAGGGGCGGGAATGAAAAACTGTTTTTT. Translating gives CASSIFDRGGNEKLFF. The chain carries TRBV7-9 and TRBJ1-4; TRBD1 matches 8 bases. V lost 5 bases, J lost 5 bases, and 10 bases stayed unmatched. The CDR3 runs to 16 residues. Germline V gene sequence: CDR1 SEHNR, CDR2 FQNEAQ (reference sequence).